These T cell receptor beta chains were read from a single sample in a study of blood T cells in healthy people across ages. TCRdb analysed the 5' RACE reads with MiXCR anew, one entry per CDR3 protein. The sample includes about 640,000 distinct CDR3 sequences, 58% of them seen just once. Material for sequencing was blood. These receptor sequences come from a man in his 60s in good health. Both conserved end residues are part of each CDR3. The D gene is left open where the match is weak. Not every row has a clone size; where given, it reads once, few, many or a size class.

D,V,J,size,CDR3,DNA
TRBD1,TRBV29-1,TRBJ2-7,NA,CSVLTGNEQYF,TGCAGCGTTCTGACAGGGAACGAGCAGTACTTC
NA,TRBV7-2,TRBJ2-1,NA,CASSLVGGEAEQFF,TGTGCCAGCAGCTTAGTCGGCGGGGAAGCTGAGCAGTTCTTC
TRBD1,TRBV4-1,TRBJ2-5,NA,CASSQAGQGGQETQYF,TGCGCCAGCAGCCAAGCGGGACAGGGGGGACAAGAGACCCAGTACTTC
TRBD1,TRBV7-9,TRBJ1-2,NA,CASSLRTGGGAGYGYTF,TGTGCCAGCAGCTTAAGGACCGGAGGGGGCGCTGGGTATGGCTACACCTTC
TRBD2,TRBV11-2,TRBJ2-7,once,CASSVTMTSGYNEQYF,TGTGCCAGCAGCGTAACCATGACTAGCGGTTACAATGAGCAGTACTTC
NA,TRBV3-1,TRBJ2-7,few,CASSPSSRGEQYF,TGTGCCAGCAGCCCGTCTAGCCGAGGGGAGCAGTACTTC
TRBD2,TRBV10-3,TRBJ2-3,many,CAISESGSGGRTDTQYF,TGTGCCATCAGTGAGTCTGGCTCGGGGGGTCGCACAGATACGCAGTATTTT
NA,TRBV3-1,TRBJ2-2,once,CASSQRGGGELFF,TGTGCCAGCAGCCAACGTGGCGGCGGGGAGCTGTTTTTT
NA,TRBV10-3,TRBJ2-1,NA,CAISESGERNEQFF,TGTGCCATCAGTGAGTCCGGCGAAAGGAATGAGCAGTTCTTC
TRBD1,TRBV5-5,TRBJ1-2,NA,CASSTGDRVYGYTF,TGTGCCAGCAGCACCGGGGACAGAGTCTATGGCTACACCTTC
NA,TRBV20-1,TRBJ2-7,many,CSARTTSYNEQYF,TGCAGTGCTAGAACAACGTCCTACAATGAGCAGTACTTC
TRBD1,TRBV9,TRBJ1-2,NA,CASTGTEGYTF,TGTGCCAGTACCGGGACAGAAGGCTACACCTTC
NA,TRBV7-2,TRBJ2-3,NA,CASSYPSGSGTDTQYF,TGTGCCAGCAGCTACCCAAGCGGGTCTGGCACAGATACGCAGTATTTT
NA,TRBV25-1,TRBJ1-2,NA,CASDRISNGNYGYTF,TGTGCCAGCGACCGCATCAGCAACGGTAACTATGGCTACACCTTC
TRBD1,TRBV12-3/TRBV12-4,TRBJ1-6,NA,CASSLKLRGGANGSPLHF,TGTGCCAGCAGTTTAAAGTTGAGAGGGGGCGCGAATGGTTCACCCCTCCACTTT
TRBD2,TRBV7-7,TRBJ2-5,NA,CASSPTAGGETQYF,TGTGCCAGCAGCCCAACCGCGGGGGGGGAGACCCAGTACTTC
TRBD1,TRBV7-9,TRBJ1-2,NA,CASSLGKGAENGYTF,TGTGCCAGCAGCTTAGGGAAGGGGGCAGAAAATGGCTACACCTTC
NA,TRBV9,TRBJ2-3,NA,CASSVVAGSLTDTQYF,TGTGCCAGCAGCGTAGTCGCCGGCAGTCTCACAGATACGCAGTATTTT
NA,TRBV20-1,TRBJ2-5,NA,CSASWSRSNSLQETQYF,TGCAGTGCTAGTTGGTCCAGGTCCAACAGCCTCCAGGAGACCCAGTACTTC
TRBD1,TRBV10-3,TRBJ2-7,NA,CAIRGQQSSYEQYF,TGTGCCATCAGGGGACAGCAAAGCTCCTACGAGCAGTACTTC
TRBD1,TRBV5-1,TRBJ2-1,NA,CASRGPGQGSPHLYNEQFF,TGCGCCAGCCGAGGCCCGGGACAGGGTTCCCCTCACCTCTACAATGAGCAGTTCTTC
TRBD1,TRBV2,TRBJ2-3,few,CASSRDRGRDTQYF,TGTGCCAGTTCAAGGGACAGGGGGCGGGATACGCAGTATTTT
NA,TRBV28,TRBJ2-1,NA,CASTPVGGSYNEQFF,TGTGCCAGCACCCCCGTCGGGGGCTCCTACAATGAGCAGTTCTTC